The clone carrying this T cell receptor beta chain is a singleton in its sample. The CDR3 runs to 19 residues. The V segment lost 3 bases and the J segment 5 bases; nucleotides outside the gene matches: 12. The data were obtained in a study of metastatic and nonmetastatic thyroid tumors. Across the whole study: Patients with malignant and benign thyroid disease provided blood and tumor or nodule tissue, whose repertoires were compared.

Thyroid surgery took place with no prior treatment in any patient. TCRdb reprocessed the PCR reads using MiXCR. The table includes fewer than 12,000 clones, roughly 26% detected once. The sequence derives from a female donor with papillary thyroid cancer or a benign thyroid nodule (not recorded which). Some clones in this sample may be carry-over from other donors' samples. V is TRBV12-3 or TRBV12-4 and J is TRBJ2-3, with TRBD2 matching over 15 bases. Material: tumor tissue. CDR3 residues: CASSFPNGRTSGREDTQYF. The CDR3 region has the DNA TGTGCCAGCAGTTTCCCGAACGGAAGGACTAGCGGGAGGGAAGATACGCAGTATTTT.